Listed below are T cell receptor beta chains from one sample, sequenced in a study of T cell repertoires in cytomegalovirus infection. TCRdb passed the reads through MiXCR, listing each CDR3 protein once. The sample includes about 280,000 distinct CDR3 sequences, 22% of them seen just once. The antigens for these receptors are not known. This specimen consisted of cultured PBMCs, obtained from culture after CMV antigen stimulation. These receptors all come from a human donor in good health (CMV status not recorded). Some clones in this sample may be carry-over from other donors' samples. CDR3s include the opening cysteine and the closing phenylalanine or tryptophan. The order of the fields is J gene, D gene, V gene, clone size, CDR3 DNA, CDR3 protein. A D gene is named only where the DNA matches it firmly. Some rows mark clone size as missing; the rest say once, few, many or name a class of expanded clone.

TRBJ2-2 | TRBD1 | TRBV29-1 | few | TGCAGCGCAGGACAGGGTTTGGCCGGGGAGCTGTTTTTT | CSAGQGLAGELFF
TRBJ2-2 | . | TRBV9 | . | TGTGCCAGCAGCGTAGGGACCTACGGTGCGGGGGAGCTGTTTTTT | CASSVGTYGAGELFF
TRBJ1-1 | TRBD1 | TRBV2 | . | TGTGCCAGCAGTGAAGACAGGGGTTCATTCACTGAAGCTTTCTTT | CASSEDRGSFTEAFF
TRBJ2-5 | . | TRBV7-8 | . | TGTGCCAGCAGCTTAGGGGGGGTAGGGGGGTCGGAGACCCAGTACTTC | CASSLGGVGGSETQYF
TRBJ1-6 | . | TRBV15 | . | TGTGCCACCAGCTGGAGGACGGATAATTCACCCCTCCACTTT | CATSWRTDNSPLHF
TRBJ2-7 | . | TRBV30 | . | TGTGCCTGGAGTTCCGGGATCTACGAGCAGTACTTC | CAWSSGIYEQYF
TRBJ2-1 | . | TRBV6-6 | few | TGTGCCAGCCTTAGCTCGCCCGGGGACGAGCAGTTCTTC | CASLSSPGDEQFF
TRBJ2-5 | TRBD1 | TRBV28 | . | TGTGCCAGCAGTCCAGCGGGACAGGGGGCATGGTCCATAGAGACCCAGTACTTC | CASSPAGQGAWSIETQYF
TRBJ2-1 | . | TRBV10-3 | few | TGTGCCATCGCTACGGACTATTCTAATGAGCAGTTCTTC | CAIATDYSNEQFF
TRBJ2-5 | . | TRBV7-2 | . | TGTGCCAGCAGCCCCCGGAGCGGTGGGACCCAGTACTTC | CASSPRSGGTQYF
TRBJ2-3 | . | TRBV7-9 | many | TGTGCCAGCAGCGCACAGGATCCGCAGTATTTT | CASSAQDPQYF
TRBJ1-5 | . | TRBV28 | . | TGTGCCAGCAGTCGACCGGGAATACTCTCTCAGCCCCAGCATTTT | CASSRPGILSQPQHF
TRBJ1-6 | . | TRBV7-2 | few | TGTGCCAGCAGTCTCCGGGTCCAGGGGAGCTCCTATAATTCACCCCTCCACTTT | CASSLRVQGSSYNSPLHF